A selection of T cell receptor beta chains follows, all from one sample in a study of blood T cells in healthy people across ages. TCRdb re-analysed the 5' RACE reads in MiXCR, keeping a single row per CDR3 protein. The data contain nearly 800,000 distinct CDR3 sequences, about 56% of them singletons. Input material: blood. These receptors were obtained from a man in his forties in good health. Both conserved end residues are part of each CDR3. Each record gives: clone size, J gene, V gene, D gene, CDR3 protein, CDR3 DNA. The D gene is left open where the match is weak. Size values are once, few and many counts, or a class for expanded clones, and some rows have none.

>NA|TRBJ2-3|TRBV3-1|TRBD1
CASSQDRGGPRTPSQYF
TGTGCCAGCAGCCAAGATAGAGGGGGCCCTCGCACCCCATCGCAGTATTTT
>NA|TRBJ2-1|TRBV29-1|NA
CSVEGVLGGQRNGQFF
TGCAGCGTTGAGGGGGTATTAGGCGGTCAGCGGAATGGGCAGTTCTTC
>NA|TRBJ2-5|TRBV3-1|TRBD2
CASSFSGGKYF
TGTGCCAGCAGTTTCAGCGGGGGAAAGTACTTC
>NA|TRBJ1-4|TRBV6-1|NA
CASSGPGQFF
TGTGCCAGTAGCGGGCCGGGCCAGTTTTTT
>NA|TRBJ2-2|TRBV29-1|TRBD2
CSVRKYGLAGVDTGELFF
TGCAGCGTTCGAAAGTACGGACTAGCGGGGGTGGATACCGGGGAGCTGTTTTTT
>few|TRBJ2-6|TRBV29-1|NA
CSVLGRTSGANVLTF
TGCAGCGTTCTGGGACGTACCTCTGGGGCCAACGTCCTGACTTTC
>few|TRBJ2-7|TRBV14|NA
CASSHLLTQPYYNEQYF
TGTGCCAGCAGCCACCTATTGACCCAACCCTACTACAATGAGCAGTACTTC
>NA|TRBJ2-1|TRBV4-1|NA
CASSRRLGNEQFF
TGCGCCAGCAGCCGGAGACTTGGCAATGAGCAGTTCTTC
>NA|TRBJ2-7|TRBV7-9|TRBD2
CASSSGLASNEQYF
TGTGCCAGCAGCTCCGGACTAGCCAGTAACGAGCAGTACTTC
>NA|TRBJ1-2|TRBV27|NA
CASSTTGAYGYTF
TGTGCCAGCAGTACGACAGGCGCCTATGGCTACACCTTC
>NA|TRBJ2-5|TRBV6-1|NA
CASKARINEQYF
TGTGCCAGCAAGGCCCGTATCAATGAGCAGTACTTC
>NA|TRBJ2-7|TRBV7-3|NA
CASSPPGANNEQYF
TGTGCCAGCAGCCCCCCGGGAGCTAACAATGAGCAGTACTTC
>NA|TRBJ1-2|TRBV12-5|TRBD1
CASGLAQWTGGYTF
TGTGCTAGTGGTTTGGCTCAATGGACAGGGGGCTACACCTTC
>few|TRBJ2-3|TRBV5-1|TRBD1
CASSQGVDTQYF
TGCGCCAGCAGCCAGGGGGTAGATACGCAGTATTTT
>NA|TRBJ2-1|TRBV28|TRBD2
CASYPEGLAGAPEQFF
TGTGCCAGCTACCCTGAAGGACTAGCGGGAGCTCCTGAGCAGTTCTTC
>NA|TRBJ2-1|TRBV9|NA
CASSVSWGDRQFF
TGTGCCAGCAGCGTTAGTTGGGGGGACAGACAGTTCTTC
>NA|TRBJ2-7|TRBV7-9|TRBD2
CASSDEFLAGAPYEQYF
TGTGCCAGCAGCGACGAATTTCTAGCGGGAGCCCCCTACGAGCAGTACTTC
>NA|TRBJ2-5|TRBV7-2|NA
CASSPTRQETQYF
TGTGCCAGCAGCCCGACTAGACAAGAGACCCAGTACTTC
>NA|TRBJ2-4|TRBV7-8|NA
CASSLAPRGVGLAKNIQYF
TGTGCCAGCAGCTTAGCACCCAGGGGTGTGGGTCTAGCCAAAAACATTCAGTACTTC
>NA|TRBJ2-7|TRBV9|TRBD2
CASSPTAGGEYEQYF
TGTGCCAGCAGCCCCACAGCGGGAGGGGAGTACGAGCAGTACTTC
>NA|TRBJ1-2|TRBV27|NA
CASRLHGGPSGYTF
TGTGCCAGCAGGCTTCATGGGGGGCCGAGCGGCTACACCTTC
>NA|TRBJ1-1|TRBV29-1|NA
CSVEDGEGNTEAFF
TGCAGCGTTGAAGATGGGGAAGGGAACACTGAAGCTTTCTTT
>few|TRBJ1-1|TRBV5-1|NA
CASSPYFGGRVDTEAFF
TGCGCCAGCAGCCCCTACTTCGGGGGAAGGGTGGACACTGAAGCTTTCTTT
>NA|TRBJ1-1|TRBV29-1|NA
CSVVNHLNTEAFF
TGCAGCGTTGTCAATCACCTGAACACTGAAGCTTTCTTT
>many|TRBJ2-3|TRBV20-1|TRBD2
CSAPRGGPDTQYF
TGCAGTGCGCCCCGGGGGGGCCCAGATACGCAGTATTTT
>NA|TRBJ2-3|TRBV29-1|NA
CSVTVSTDTQYF
TGCAGCGTAACCGTTAGCACAGATACGCAGTATTTT
>NA|TRBJ2-1|TRBV12-3/TRBV12-4|TRBD2
CASSLGTTSNYNEQFF
TGTGCCAGCAGTTTGGGGACTACCTCGAACTACAATGAGCAGTTCTTC
>few|TRBJ2-1|TRBV20-1|NA
CSARAGYNEQFF
TGCAGTGCTAGAGCTGGGTACAATGAGCAGTTCTTC